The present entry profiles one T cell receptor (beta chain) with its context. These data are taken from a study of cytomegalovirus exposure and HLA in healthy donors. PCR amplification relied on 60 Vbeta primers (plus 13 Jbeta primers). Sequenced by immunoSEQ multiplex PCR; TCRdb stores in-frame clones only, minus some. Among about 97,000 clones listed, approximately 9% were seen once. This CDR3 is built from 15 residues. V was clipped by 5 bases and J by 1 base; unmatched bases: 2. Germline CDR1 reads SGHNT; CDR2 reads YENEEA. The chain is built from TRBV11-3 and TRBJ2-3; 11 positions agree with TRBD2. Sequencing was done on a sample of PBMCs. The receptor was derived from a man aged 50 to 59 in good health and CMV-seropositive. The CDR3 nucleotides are TGTGCCAGCAGCGTACTAGCGGGAGGCACAGATACGCAGTATTTT. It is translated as CASSVLAGGTDTQYF.